The 8 T cell receptor beta chains below come from one sample, sequenced in a study of cytomegalovirus exposure and HLA in healthy donors. The primer mix had 60 Vbeta and 13 Jbeta primers. Some clones are missing from TCRdb's copy, which holds only in-frame ones; the method was immunoSEQ multiplex PCR. The sample lists approximately 110,000 clones; under 80% were seen once. Material for sequencing was PBMCs. The receptors shown here come from a woman between 35 and 50 years old in good health and CMV-seropositive.

This rearrangement joins TRBV7-9 to TRBJ2-1, with 12 bases that match TRBD2. CDR1 SEHNR and CDR2 FQNEAQ come from the germline V gene (reference sequence). With V trimmed by 3 bases and J by 8 bases, 5 bases remained unmatched. The CDR3 runs to 15 residues. The CDR3 DNA sequence: TGTGCCAGCAGCTTTCGACTAGCGGGAGCATATGAGCAGTTCTTC. Its protein is CASSFRLAGAYEQFF.

This clone has a handful of counts. The chain employs TRBV4-2 and TRBJ1-2; 10 bases line up with TRBD1. Germline V gives CDR1 LGHNA, CDR2 YNFKEQ. V dropped 4 bases and J dropped 4; count of bases not matched to a gene: 21. The CDR3 consists of 20 residues. In DNA, the CDR3 is TGTGCCAGCAGCCCCAAACTGGCAGTAGGGGACAGGGGAGGTGGCTATGGCTACACCTTC. Translation gives CASSPKLAVGDRGGGYGYTF.

This clone has only a few counts. This rearrangement joins TRBV29-1 to TRBJ2-5; maybe TRBD1 (5 bases). The J call is in doubt because the DNA end fits TRBJ2-7 better. The CDR3 has 14 amino acids. The V gene's germline CDR1 is SQVTM and CDR2 ANQGSEA. The CDR3 coding sequence is TGCAGCGTTGAGTTTCAATATAGGGGCGACGAGCAGTACTTC. Its protein product is CSVEFQYRGDEQYF.

The V and J genes are TRBV7-9 and TRBJ2-6; 7 nucleotides agree with TRBD1. CDR1 is SEHNR, CDR2 FQNEAQ, per germline (reference sequence). V lost 10 bases to trimming and J lost 1 base; unmatched junction nucleotides: 4. CDR3 length: 14 residues. DNA of the CDR3: TGTGCCACCCACAGGGGATCTGGGGCCAACGTCCTGACTTTC. Its translation: CATHRGSGANVLTF.

This chain uses TRBV29-1 with TRBJ2-5, with 8 bases lining up with TRBD1. CDR1 is SQVTM, CDR2 ANQGSEA, per germline. V shed 4 bases, J shed 1 base, and the junction held 8 bases outside the gene matches. The CDR3 is 15 amino acids. The CDR3 here is CSVAEGTGLQETQYF. Here the CDR3 DNA reads TGCAGCGTTGCAGAGGGGACAGGACTCCAAGAGACCCAGTACTTC.

The rearrangement links TRBV12-5 to TRBJ1-1, with D unresolved. Germline CDR1 is LGHNT and CDR2 is FRNRAP. This CDR3 is 11 amino acids long. Trimming took 1 base from V and 6 from J, leaving 3 bases between them. The CDR3 is CASGLAAEAFF. The CDR3, as DNA: TGTGCTAGTGGTTTGGCGGCTGAAGCTTTCTTT.

CDR3 coding DNA: TGTGCCAGCAGGAAGAACGGAGACACTGAAGCTTTCTTT. Amino acid sequence: CASRKNGDTEAFF. The V and J genes are TRBV6-5 and TRBJ1-1, with unresolved D. V shed 6 bases and J shed 3 bases, with 11 bases lying between them. The CDR3 contains 13 residues. CDR1 is MNHEY, CDR2 SVGAGI, per germline.

This clone has more than one count but fewer than ten. The V gene is TRBV4-1, the J gene TRBJ2-7, with TRBD1 matching 8 bases. Trimming at V came to 3 bases and at J to 3 bases, leaving 7 bases not matched to a gene. Germline loops: CDR1 MGHRA, CDR2 YSYEKL. CDR3 length: 15 amino acids. The CDR3 DNA sequence: TGCGCCAGCAGCCATCTACCAGGGGGCCTCTACGAGCAGTACTTC. The encoded protein is CASSHLPGGLYEQYF.